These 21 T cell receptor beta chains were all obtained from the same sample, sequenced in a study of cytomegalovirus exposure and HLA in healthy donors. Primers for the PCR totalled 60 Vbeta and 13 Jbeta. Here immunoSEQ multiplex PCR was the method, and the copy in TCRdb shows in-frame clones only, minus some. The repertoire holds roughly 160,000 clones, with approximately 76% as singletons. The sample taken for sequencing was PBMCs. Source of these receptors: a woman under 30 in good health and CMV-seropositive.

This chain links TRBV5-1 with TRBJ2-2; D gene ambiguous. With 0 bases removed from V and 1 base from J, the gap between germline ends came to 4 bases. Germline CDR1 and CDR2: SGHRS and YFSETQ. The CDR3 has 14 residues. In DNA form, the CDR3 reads TGCGCCAGCAGCTTGGAACAGAACACCGGGGAGCTGTTTTTT. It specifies CASSLEQNTGELFF.

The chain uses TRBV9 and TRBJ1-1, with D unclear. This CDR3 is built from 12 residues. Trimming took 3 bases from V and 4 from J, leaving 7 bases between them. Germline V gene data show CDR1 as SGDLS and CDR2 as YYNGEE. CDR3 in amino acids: CASSAPSTEAFF. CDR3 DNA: TGTGCCAGCAGCGCTCCGAGCACTGAAGCTTTCTTT.

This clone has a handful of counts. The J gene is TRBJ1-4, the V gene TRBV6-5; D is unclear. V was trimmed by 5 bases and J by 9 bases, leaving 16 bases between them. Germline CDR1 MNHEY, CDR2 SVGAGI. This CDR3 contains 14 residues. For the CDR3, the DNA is TGTGCCAGCAGTGATAAGAGGGCTTGGCAAAAACTGTTTTTT. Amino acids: CASSDKRAWQKLFF.

CDR3 sequence: CASSLQGPSSYEQYF. The CDR3 bases are TGTGCCAGCAGCTTACAGGGTCCCAGCTCCTACGAGCAGTACTTC. The chain has TRBV5-6 and TRBJ2-7, with D possibly matching TRBD1 (6 bases). V shed 2 bases and J shed 0 bases, with 12 bases lying between them. CDR1 and CDR2 from the germline V gene are SGHDT and YYEEEE. CDR3 size: 15 residues.

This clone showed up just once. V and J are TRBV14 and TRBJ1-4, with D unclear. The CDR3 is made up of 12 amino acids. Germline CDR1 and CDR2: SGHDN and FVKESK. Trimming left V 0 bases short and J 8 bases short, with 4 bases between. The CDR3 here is CASSQDEEKLFF. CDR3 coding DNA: TGTGCCAGCAGCCAAGATGAGGAAAAACTGTTTTTT.

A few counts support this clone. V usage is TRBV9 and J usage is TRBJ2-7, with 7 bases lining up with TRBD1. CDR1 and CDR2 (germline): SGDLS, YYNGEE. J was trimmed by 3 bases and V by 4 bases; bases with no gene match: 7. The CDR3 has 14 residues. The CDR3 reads CASSPGQTNYEQYF. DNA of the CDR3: TGTGCCAGCAGCCCGGGACAGACTAACTACGAGCAGTACTTC.

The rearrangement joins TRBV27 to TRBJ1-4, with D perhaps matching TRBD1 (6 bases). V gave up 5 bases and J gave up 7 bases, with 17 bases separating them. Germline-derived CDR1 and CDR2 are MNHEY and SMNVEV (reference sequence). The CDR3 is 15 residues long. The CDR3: CASSPRTVLIEKLFF. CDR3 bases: TGTGCCAGCAGTCCCCGGACAGTCTTAATTGAAAAACTGTTTTTT.

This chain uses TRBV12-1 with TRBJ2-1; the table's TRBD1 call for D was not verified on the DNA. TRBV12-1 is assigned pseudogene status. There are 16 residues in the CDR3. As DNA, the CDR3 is TGTGCCAGCAGCGCTCCGGGGCCAGGGCAGGGGAACGAGCAGTTCTTC. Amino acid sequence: CASSAPGPGQGNEQFF.

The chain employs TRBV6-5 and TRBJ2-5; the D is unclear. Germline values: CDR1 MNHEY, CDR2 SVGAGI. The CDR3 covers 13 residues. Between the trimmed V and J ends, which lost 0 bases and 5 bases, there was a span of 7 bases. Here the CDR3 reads CASSYSLPETQYF. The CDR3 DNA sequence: TGTGCCAGCAGTTACTCACTTCCCGAGACCCAGTACTTC.

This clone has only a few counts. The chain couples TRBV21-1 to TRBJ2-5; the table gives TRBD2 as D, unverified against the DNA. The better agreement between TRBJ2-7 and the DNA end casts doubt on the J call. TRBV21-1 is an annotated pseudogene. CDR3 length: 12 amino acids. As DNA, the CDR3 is TGTGCCAGCAACCCCGCTTGCTACGAGCAGTACTTC. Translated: CASNPACYEQYF.

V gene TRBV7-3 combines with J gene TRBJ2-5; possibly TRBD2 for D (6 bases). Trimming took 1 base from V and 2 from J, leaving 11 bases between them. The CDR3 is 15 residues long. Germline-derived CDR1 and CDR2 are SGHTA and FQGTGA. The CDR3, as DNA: TGTGCCAGCAGCTTAAGAGGGACTTATCAAGAGACCCAGTACTTC. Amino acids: CASSLRGTYQETQYF.

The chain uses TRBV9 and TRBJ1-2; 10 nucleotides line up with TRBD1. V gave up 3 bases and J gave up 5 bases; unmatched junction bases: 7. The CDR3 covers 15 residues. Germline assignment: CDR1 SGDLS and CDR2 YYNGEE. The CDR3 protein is CASSGRTGGKYGYTF. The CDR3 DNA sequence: TGTGCCAGCAGCGGAAGGACAGGGGGAAAGTATGGCTACACCTTC.

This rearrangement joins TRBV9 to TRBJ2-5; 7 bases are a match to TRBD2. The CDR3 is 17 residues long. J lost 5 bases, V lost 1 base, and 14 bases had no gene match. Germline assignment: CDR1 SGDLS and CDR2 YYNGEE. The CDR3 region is CASSVSGGGPLGETQYF. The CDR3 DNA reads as TGTGCCAGCAGCGTATCTGGCGGGGGACCCTTAGGGGAGACCCAGTACTTC.

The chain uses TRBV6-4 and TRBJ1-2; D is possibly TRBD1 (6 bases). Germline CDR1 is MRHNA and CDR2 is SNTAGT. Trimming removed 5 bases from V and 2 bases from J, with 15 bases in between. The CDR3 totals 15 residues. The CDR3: CASSPFPTGNYGYTF. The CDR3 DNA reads TGTGCCAGCAGTCCCTTCCCCACAGGGAACTATGGCTACACCTTC.

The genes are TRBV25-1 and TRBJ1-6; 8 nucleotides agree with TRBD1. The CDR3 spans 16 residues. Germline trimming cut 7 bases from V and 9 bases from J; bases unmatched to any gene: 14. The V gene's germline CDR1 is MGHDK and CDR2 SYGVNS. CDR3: CASTNPGWTGISPLHF. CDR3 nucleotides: TGTGCCAGCACCAACCCCGGGTGGACAGGGATTTCACCCCTCCACTTT.

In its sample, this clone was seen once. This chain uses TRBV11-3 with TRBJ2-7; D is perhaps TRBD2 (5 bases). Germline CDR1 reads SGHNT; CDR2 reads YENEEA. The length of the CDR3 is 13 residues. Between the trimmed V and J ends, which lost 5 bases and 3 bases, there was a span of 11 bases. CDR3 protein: CASSRGLNYEQYF. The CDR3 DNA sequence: TGTGCCAGCAGCCGTGGACTTAACTACGAGCAGTACTTC.

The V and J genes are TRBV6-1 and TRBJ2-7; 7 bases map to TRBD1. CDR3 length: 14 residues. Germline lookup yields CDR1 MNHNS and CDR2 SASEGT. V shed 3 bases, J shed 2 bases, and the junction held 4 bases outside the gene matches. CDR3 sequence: CASSDPGTAYEQYF. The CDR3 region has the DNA TGTGCCAGCAGTGATCCCGGGACAGCCTACGAGCAGTACTTC.

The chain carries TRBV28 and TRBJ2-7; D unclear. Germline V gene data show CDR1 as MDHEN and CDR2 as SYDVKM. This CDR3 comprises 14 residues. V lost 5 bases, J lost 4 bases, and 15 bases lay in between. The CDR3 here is CASSPPESFYEQYF. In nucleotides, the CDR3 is TGTGCCAGCAGTCCCCCGGAGAGTTTTTACGAGCAGTACTTC.

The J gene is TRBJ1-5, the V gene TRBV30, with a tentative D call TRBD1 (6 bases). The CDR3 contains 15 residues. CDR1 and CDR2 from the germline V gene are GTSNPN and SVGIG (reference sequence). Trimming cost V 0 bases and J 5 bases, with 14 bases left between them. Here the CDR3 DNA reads TGTGCCTGGAGTGTAGGGGGGGCCGGCGATCAGCCCCAGCATTTT. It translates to CAWSVGGAGDQPQHF.

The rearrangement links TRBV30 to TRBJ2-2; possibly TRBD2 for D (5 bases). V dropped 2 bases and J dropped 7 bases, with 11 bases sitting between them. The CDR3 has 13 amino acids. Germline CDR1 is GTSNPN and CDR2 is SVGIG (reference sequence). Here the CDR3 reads CAWSNFEGGELFF. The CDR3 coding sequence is TGTGCCTGGAGTAATTTCGAGGGCGGGGAGCTGTTTTTT.

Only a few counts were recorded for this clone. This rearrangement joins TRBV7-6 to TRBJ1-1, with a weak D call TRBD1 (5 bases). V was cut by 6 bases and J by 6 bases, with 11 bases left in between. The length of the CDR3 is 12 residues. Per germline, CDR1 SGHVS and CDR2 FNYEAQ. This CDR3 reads CASSRSGAEAFF. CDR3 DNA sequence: TGTGCCAGCAGTCGCTCGGGGGCTGAAGCTTTCTTT. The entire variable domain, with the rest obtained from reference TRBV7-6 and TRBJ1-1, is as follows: GAGVSQSPRYKVTKRGQDVALRCDPISGHVSLYWYRQALGQGPEFLTYFNYEAQQDKSGLPNDRFSAERPEGSISTLTIQRTEQRDSAMYRCASSRSGAEAFFGQGTRLTVV.